Below are 25 T cell receptor beta chains sequenced from a single sample in a study of T cell repertoires in cytomegalovirus infection. TCRdb reprocessed the reads with MiXCR, giving one entry per CDR3 protein. The repertoire holds about 310,000 distinct CDR3 sequences, 15% to 20% seen once, with 9.5% to 15% in the top ten. The sequenced sample consisted of PBMCs. These receptors were collected from a human donor in good health (CMV status not recorded). Some clones in this sample may be carry-over from other donors' samples.

This clonotype was seen only a few times. The V call is TRBV20-1, the J call TRBJ2-1; possibly TRBD1 for D (5 bases). CDR1 is DFQATT, CDR2 SNEGSKA, per germline (reference sequence). Trimming removed 6 bases from V and 5 bases from J, with 14 bases in between. The CDR3 contains 13 residues. For the CDR3, the DNA is TGCAGTGCCCCGACAGTGACAGACAATGAGCAGTTCTTC. Amino acids: CSAPTVTDNEQFF.

This clonotype occurred many times. In DNA, the CDR3 is TGTGCCAGCAGCTTAGCCACCCACAATGAGCAGTTCTTC. Translation gives CASSLATHNEQFF. The V gene is TRBV7-8, the J gene TRBJ2-1; D call uncertain. CDR1 SGHVS and CDR2 FQNEAQ come from the germline V gene. The length of the CDR3 is 13 residues. The germline V and J ends were trimmed by 0 bases and 5 bases, with 5 bases remaining between them.

The V call is TRBV7-9, the J call TRBJ1-1, with 11 bases aligning to TRBD1. The junction had 10 bases not matched to a gene; V was cut back by 0 bases and J by 1 base. CDR3 length: 19 residues. Germline CDR1 reads SEHNR; CDR2 reads FQNEAQ (reference sequence). The chain's CDR3 is CASSLAVLGQGGPNTEAFF. The CDR3 region has the DNA TGTGCCAGCAGCTTAGCAGTGCTGGGACAGGGGGGGCCGAACACTGAAGCTTTCTTT.

The rearrangement uses TRBV7-2 and TRBJ2-5; D not certain. Trimming pared 1 base from V and 8 bases from J, leaving 11 bases between. Germline V lookup: CDR1 SGHTA, CDR2 FQGNSA. The CDR3 runs to 13 residues. The CDR3 nucleotides read TGTGCCAGCAGCTTAGGGGGATCTGGAACCCAGTACTTC. It is translated as CASSLGGSGTQYF.

This clonotype has just a few counts. The chain carries TRBV12-3 or TRBV12-4 and TRBJ1-5; D not certain. Trimming left V 3 bases short and J 9 bases short, with 9 bases between. The CDR3 has 12 residues. The CDR3 region has the DNA TGTGCCAGCAGTTTTCGCGTACTGCCCCAGCATTTT. Translating it yields CASSFRVLPQHF.

This clonotype came up a few times. The rearrangement joins TRBV12-3 or TRBV12-4 to TRBJ1-1, with 7 bases lining up with TRBD1. Unmatched junction bases numbered 3, after V lost 1 base and J lost 1 base. This CDR3 region has 15 residues. CDR3 nucleotide sequence: TGTGCCAGCAGTTTAGGGGACAGCCCGAACACTGAAGCTTTCTTT. It specifies CASSLGDSPNTEAFF.

This clonotype was seen ten or more times. The genes are TRBV7-8 and TRBJ1-2; D not resolved. V lost 4 bases and J lost 3, with 15 bases in between. This CDR3 has 15 amino acids. The V gene's germline CDR1 is SGHVS and CDR2 FQNEAQ. The CDR3 nucleotides are TGTGCCAGCAGCTGGAGTCCCGAGAGGTACTATGGCTACACCTTC. Amino acids: CASSWSPERYYGYTF.

The sample holds a few counts of this clonotype. The chain employs TRBV19 and TRBJ2-1; TRBD2 matches 10 bases. The V segment lost 6 bases and the J segment 4 bases; nucleotides outside the gene matches: 9. This CDR3 is 16 amino acids long. Looked up from germline, CDR1 is LNHDA and CDR2 is SQIVND (reference sequence). CDR3 residues: CASRRRTSGLYNEQFF. CDR3 in DNA: TGTGCCAGTAGGCGGCGGACTAGCGGCCTGTACAATGAGCAGTTCTTC.

About this clonotype: One end of the junction varies from germline; a read error may be responsible. The rearrangement links TRBV12-3 or TRBV12-4 to TRBJ1-6, with TRBD1 as a possible D gene (5 bases). The CDR3 loop spans 16 amino acids. The CDR3 reads CASSLSRGLGNSPLPF. The DNA of the CDR3 is TGTGCCAGCAGTTTATCTCGGGGCCTCGGTAATTCACCCCTCCCCTTT.

The CDR3 is CASSLQGDRNQPQHF. The CDR3 DNA sequence: TGTGCCAGCTCACTACAGGGAGATCGCAATCAGCCCCAGCATTTT. The J gene is TRBJ1-5, the V gene TRBV18; a possible D gene is TRBD1 (6 bases). Germline V gene lookup returns CDR1 KGHSH and CDR2 LQKENI. Trimming stripped 4 bases from V and 2 bases from J, with 12 bases between. This CDR3 has 15 residues.

This clonotype was seen ten or more times. CDR3 region: CASSLPGSGANVLTF. As DNA, the CDR3 is TGTGCCAGCAGTCTACCGGGGTCTGGGGCCAACGTCCTGACTTTC. The rearrangement uses TRBV12-3 or TRBV12-4 and TRBJ2-6; maybe TRBD2 (5 bases). V lost 5 bases, J lost 1 base, and 9 bases lay in between. The CDR3 consists of 15 residues.

This clonotype was picked up many times. J is TRBJ1-1 and V is TRBV12-3 or TRBV12-4; no reliable D call. The CDR3 length is 14 residues. Here the CDR3 reads CASAGRVPNTEAFF. CDR3 in DNA: TGTGCATCCGCAGGAAGAGTCCCGAACACTGAAGCTTTCTTT.

This clonotype was found many times. The chain uses TRBV7-2 and TRBJ2-2, with D hard to call. CDR1 SGHTA and CDR2 FQGNSA come from the germline V gene. The V and J ends lost 3 bases and 8 bases respectively, with 10 bases between them. This CDR3 contains 13 residues. The CDR3 coding sequence is TGTGCCAGCAGCTTGAATGATGGGGGGGAGCTGTTTTTT. Residues: CASSLNDGGELFF.

The rearrangement joins TRBV12-3 or TRBV12-4 to TRBJ1-2; perhaps TRBD1 as D (6 bases). The CDR3 loop spans 13 amino acids. The V end was cut by 6 bases, the J end by 1 base, with 9 bases between. DNA of the CDR3: TGTGCCAGCAGGGACAGCAATAACTATGGCTACACCTTC. It specifies CASRDSNNYGYTF.

J is TRBJ2-3 and V is TRBV19; possible D gene TRBD2, 5 bases. Germline CDR1 reads LNHDA; CDR2 reads SQIVND (reference sequence). Trimming shortened V by 6 bases and J by 5 bases, and 18 bases separated the two germline ends. The length of the CDR3 is 15 residues. CDR3 sequence: CASRTVEGTKDTQYF. The CDR3 bases are TGTGCCAGTAGAACCGTCGAGGGAACAAAAGATACGCAGTATTTT.

This clonotype was seen a few times. The V call is TRBV20-1, the J call TRBJ1-6, with a tentative D call TRBD1 (6 bases). Germline V lookup: CDR1 DFQATT, CDR2 SNEGSKA (reference sequence). With 1 base removed from V and 3 bases from J, the gap between germline ends came to 7 bases. The CDR3 runs to 14 residues. The CDR3 DNA follows: TGCAGTGCTAGAGCGGGACACTATAATTCACCCCTCCACTTT. It encodes CSARAGHYNSPLHF.

This clonotype was seen a few times. The chain is built from TRBV5-4 and TRBJ1-1; the D gene is possibly TRBD1 (5 bases). The CDR3 length is 14 residues. Between the trimmed V and J ends, which lost 0 bases and 8 bases, there was a span of 14 bases. Looked up from germline, CDR1 is SGHNT and CDR2 is YYREEE (reference sequence). The CDR3 is CASSLGRGSGEAFF. Written as DNA, the CDR3 is TGTGCCAGCAGCTTGGGCCGGGGGAGCGGGGAAGCTTTCTTT. The full variable domain, in which reference TRBV5-4 and TRBJ1-1 provide the parts outside the CDR3, is ETGVTQSPTHLIKTRGQQVTLRCSSQSGHNTVSWYQQALGQGPQFIFQYYREEENGRGNFPPRFSGLQFPNYSSELNVNALELDDSALYLCASSLGRGSGEAFFGQGTRLTVV.

The V and J genes are TRBV2 and TRBJ1-2; D is unresolved. The CDR3 runs 13 residues. CDR1 SNHLY and CDR2 FYNNEI come from the germline V gene. V was shortened by 5 bases and J by 3 bases, with 10 bases between the two germline ends. CDR3 sequence reads: CASSLQLHYGYTF. The DNA of the CDR3 is TGTGCCAGCAGTCTACAGCTACACTATGGCTACACCTTC.

This chain uses TRBV11-2 with TRBJ2-2; D is tentatively TRBD1 or TRBD2 (5 bases each). Germline CDR1 SGHAT, CDR2 FQNNGV. The CDR3 spans 15 residues. Trimming took off 5 bases at V and 1 base at J, with 11 bases between the two ends. The CDR3 DNA reads as TGTGCCAGCAGCCCCGGGACGTGGAACACCGGGGAGCTGTTTTTT. As protein: CASSPGTWNTGELFF.

This clonotype was seen at least ten times. This chain joins TRBV2 and TRBJ2-7, with a weak D call TRBD1 (6 bases). Trimming removed 5 bases from V and 5 bases from J, with 13 bases in between. Germline CDR1 SNHLY, CDR2 FYNNEI. The CDR3 runs to 13 residues. The CDR3 DNA reads as TGTGCCAGCAGTACTTCAGGGGCCCACGAGCAGTACTTC. This gives the protein CASSTSGAHEQYF.

This chain connects TRBV29-1 to TRBJ1-1; tentatively, D is TRBD1 (6 bases). V was clipped by 6 bases and J by 2 bases, with 16 bases between them. The CDR3 totals 14 residues. CDR1 is SQVTM, CDR2 ANQGSEA, per germline. Written as DNA, the CDR3 is TGCAGCGTCCGTTCGGGACATTCTAACACTGAAGCTTTCTTT. Protein product: CSVRSGHSNTEAFF.

In its sample, this clonotype was seen a few times. The chain uses TRBV6-5 and TRBJ2-7; perhaps TRBD1 as D (6 bases). Germline V gene sequence: CDR1 MNHEY, CDR2 SVGAGI. This CDR3 is built from 14 residues. Trimming cost V 2 bases and J 2 bases, with 10 bases left between them. The DNA of the CDR3 is TGTGCCAGCAGTTACACTGACAGGACCTACGAGCAGTACTTC. It yields the protein CASSYTDRTYEQYF.

The rearrangement joins TRBV24-1 to TRBJ2-7; possible D gene TRBD2, 5 bases. The germline V gene encodes CDR1 KGHDR and CDR2 SFDVKD. The CDR3 runs to 13 residues. Trimming stripped 4 bases from V and 5 bases from J, with 11 bases between. The CDR3 nucleotides read TGTGCCACCAGTGAACTGGGAGCGAACGAGCAGTACTTC. Encoded protein: CATSELGANEQYF.

Only a few counts were recorded for this clonotype. The chain couples TRBV7-2 to TRBJ2-1; no clear D. The CDR3 is made up of 12 amino acids. V was cut by 5 bases and J by 9 bases, with 11 bases left in between. The germline CDR1 and CDR2 sequences are SGHTA and FQGNSA. This CDR3 reads CASSLLTREQFF. The CDR3 nucleotides are TGTGCCAGCAGCCTTCTCACCCGTGAGCAGTTCTTC.

The table lists this clonotype with many counts. For the CDR3, the DNA is TGTGCCACCACGCCCGTTACTCCTCCCACAGATACGCAGTATTTT. This gives the protein CATTPVTPPTDTQYF. J is TRBJ2-3 and V is TRBV24-1; no clear D gene. V lost 8 bases, J lost 2 bases, and 16 bases lay in between. Germline CDR1 KGHDR, CDR2 SFDVKD. The CDR3 is made up of 15 amino acids.